These 2 T cell receptor beta chains originate from one sample sequenced in a study of blood T cell repertoires in COVID-19. Clones were sequenced by immunoSEQ multiplex PCR, and TCRdb holds only the in-frame ones, with some missing. The sample contains about 190,000 clones, approximately 91% of which appear only once. Sequencing was performed on peripheral blood. These receptors came from a man aged 30-40 years with acute or convalescent COVID-19.

This clone was picked up a small number of times. This chain links TRBV5-1 with TRBJ2-7; 11 bases agree with TRBD2. CDR1 is SGHRS, CDR2 YFSETQ, per germline. Germline trimming cut 0 bases from V and 2 bases from J; bases unmatched to any gene: 7. This CDR3 is built from 17 residues. Here the CDR3 DNA reads TGCGCCAGCAGCTTGGCCCTTTTAGCGGGAGGGCCCTACGAGCAGTACTTC. This sequence encodes CASSLALLAGGPYEQYF.

This clone was seen more than once but under ten times. The gene calls are TRBV9 and TRBJ1-2; D perhaps matches TRBD1 (5 bases). The CDR3 extends over 14 amino acids. With 2 bases removed from V and 8 bases from J, the gap between germline ends came to 16 bases. Germline CDR1 SGDLS, CDR2 YYNGEE. The CDR3 reads CASSVSGDIRGYTF. Here the CDR3 DNA reads TGTGCCAGCAGCGTCTCGGGGGATATCCGAGGCTACACCTTC.